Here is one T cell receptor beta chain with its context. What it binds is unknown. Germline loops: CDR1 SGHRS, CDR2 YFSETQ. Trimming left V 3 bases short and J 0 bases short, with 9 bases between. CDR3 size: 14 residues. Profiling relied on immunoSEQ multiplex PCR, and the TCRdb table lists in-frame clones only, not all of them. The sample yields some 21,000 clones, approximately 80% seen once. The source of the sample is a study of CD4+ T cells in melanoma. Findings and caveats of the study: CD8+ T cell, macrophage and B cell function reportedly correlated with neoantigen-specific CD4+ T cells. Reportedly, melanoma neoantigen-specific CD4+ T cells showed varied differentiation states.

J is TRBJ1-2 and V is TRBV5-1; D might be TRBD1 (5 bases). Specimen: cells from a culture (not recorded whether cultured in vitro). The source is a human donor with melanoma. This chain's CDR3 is CASSSQGANYGYTF. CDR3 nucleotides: TGCGCCAGCAGCTCCCAGGGAGCTAACTATGGCTACACCTTC.